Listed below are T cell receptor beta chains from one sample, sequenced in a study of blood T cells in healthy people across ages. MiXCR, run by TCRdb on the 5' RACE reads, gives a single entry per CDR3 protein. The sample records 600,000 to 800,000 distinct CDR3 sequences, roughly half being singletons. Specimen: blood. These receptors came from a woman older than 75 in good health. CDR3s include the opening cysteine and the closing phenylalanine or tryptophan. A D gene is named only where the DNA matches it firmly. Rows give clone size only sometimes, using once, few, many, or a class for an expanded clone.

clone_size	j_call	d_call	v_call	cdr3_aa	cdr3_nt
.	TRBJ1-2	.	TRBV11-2	CASSPSDGRYGYTF	TGTGCCAGCAGCCCCTCTGACGGCCGCTATGGCTACACCTTC
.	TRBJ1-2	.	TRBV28	CASSLRTVRGYTF	TGTGCCAGCAGTCTGAGGACAGTGAGAGGCTACACCTTC
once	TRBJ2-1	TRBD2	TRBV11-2	CASSLEFGAGAYNEQFF	TGTGCCAGCAGCTTAGAATTCGGTGCGGGGGCCTACAATGAGCAGTTCTTC
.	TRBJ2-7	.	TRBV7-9	CASSQAGLRNEQYF	TGTGCCAGCAGCCAGGCGGGACTGAGGAACGAGCAGTACTTC
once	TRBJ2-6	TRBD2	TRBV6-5	CASSYSGLAGGRSGANVLTF	TGTGCCAGCAGTTACTCCGGACTAGCGGGAGGGCGATCTGGGGCCAACGTCCTGACTTTC
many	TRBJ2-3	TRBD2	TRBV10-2	CASSLSGGGTSTDTQYF	TGCGCCAGCAGCCTTAGCGGGGGGGGGACTAGCACAGATACGCAGTATTTT
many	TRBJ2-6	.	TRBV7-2	CASSFRSGANVLTF	TGTGCCAGCAGCTTCCGCTCTGGGGCCAACGTCCTGACTTTC
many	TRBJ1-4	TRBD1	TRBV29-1	CSAAWSQGGKLFF	TGCAGCGCCGCATGGAGCCAGGGGGGAAAACTGTTTTTT
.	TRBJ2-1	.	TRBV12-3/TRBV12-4	CASSFTTWDEQFF	TGTGCCAGCAGTTTCACCACCTGGGATGAGCAGTTCTTC
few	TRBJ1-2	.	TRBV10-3	CAISESLTGINYGYTF	TGTGCCATCAGTGAGTCGCTCACGGGGATAAACTATGGCTACACCTTC
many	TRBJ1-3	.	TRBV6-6	CASRTRAYRGEGNTIYF	TGTGCCAGCAGAACTAGAGCCTACCGGGGAGAAGGAAACACCATATATTTT
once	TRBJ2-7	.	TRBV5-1	CASSMDPASYEQYF	TGCGCCAGCAGCATGGACCCCGCGTCCTACGAGCAGTACTTC
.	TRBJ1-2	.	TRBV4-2	CASSPLGAASYGYTF	TGTGCCAGCAGCCCCCTAGGGGCGGCCAGCTATGGCTACACCTTC
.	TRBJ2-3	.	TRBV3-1	CASSLTIYSRADTQYF	TGTGCCAGCAGCCTTACGATATACTCCCGGGCCGATACGCAGTATTTT
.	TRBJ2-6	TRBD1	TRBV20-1	CSARGPQGASSGGANVLTF	TGCAGTGCTAGAGGCCCGCAGGGGGCGAGTAGTGGTGGGGCCAACGTCCTGACTTTC
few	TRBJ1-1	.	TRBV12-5	CASGLVTGQNTEAFF	TGTGCTAGTGGTTTGGTAACCGGGCAGAACACTGAAGCTTTCTTT
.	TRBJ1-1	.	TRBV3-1	CASSPRVYSFSDLNTEAFF	TGTGCCAGCAGTCCCCGGGTCTACTCTTTCTCGGATTTGAACACTGAAGCTTTCTTT
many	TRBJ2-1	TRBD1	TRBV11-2	CASSWDRVTYNEQFF	TGTGCCAGCAGCTGGGACAGGGTAACCTACAATGAGCAGTTCTTC
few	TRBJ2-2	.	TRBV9	CASSHGTGPDLTGELFF	TGTGCCAGCAGCCACGGTACCGGGCCGGACCTGACCGGGGAGCTGTTTTTT
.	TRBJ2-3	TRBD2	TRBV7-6	CASSAGGLGSTDTQYF	TGTGCCAGCAGTGCGGGGGGGCTGGGTTCCACAGATACGCAGTATTTT
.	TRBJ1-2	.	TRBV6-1	CASRASNYGYTF	TGTGCCAGCAGGGCTTCTAACTATGGCTACACCTTC
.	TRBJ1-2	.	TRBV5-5	CASSWTHGYTF	TGTGCCAGCAGCTGGACCCATGGCTACACCTTC
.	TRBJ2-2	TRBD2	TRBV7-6	CASSFPSGGAWNTGELFF	TGTGCCAGCAGCTTTCCTAGCGGGGGGGCCTGGAACACCGGGGAGCTGTTTTTT
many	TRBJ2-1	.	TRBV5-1	CASSFEVSYNEQFF	TGCGCCAGCAGCTTTGAGGTCTCCTACAATGAGCAGTTCTTC
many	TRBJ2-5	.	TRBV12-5	CASGSEFQETQYF	TGTGCTAGTGGTTCCGAATTTCAAGAGACCCAGTACTTC
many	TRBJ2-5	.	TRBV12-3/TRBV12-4	CASSFEGGVKGETQYF	TGTGCCAGCAGTTTCGAGGGCGGGGTAAAAGGAGAGACCCAGTACTTC
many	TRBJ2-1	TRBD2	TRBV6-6	CASSAPGEGRDNEQFF	TGTGCCAGCAGTGCACCGGGGGAGGGGCGAGACAATGAGCAGTTCTTC
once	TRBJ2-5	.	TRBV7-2	CASSLVRVPETQYF	TGTGCCAGCAGCTTAGTAAGGGTTCCAGAGACCCAGTACTTC
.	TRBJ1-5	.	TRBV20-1	CSARDAGRGGSNQPQHF	TGCAGTGCTAGAGATGCCGGCCGCGGGGGGAGCAATCAGCCCCAGCATTTT
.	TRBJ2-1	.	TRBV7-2	CASSLVFSDNEQFF	TGTGCCAGCAGCTTAGTATTCTCCGACAATGAGCAGTTCTTC
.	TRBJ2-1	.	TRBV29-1	CSVRIGGARNEQFF	TGCAGCGTTCGTATTGGGGGGGCGAGGAATGAGCAGTTCTTC
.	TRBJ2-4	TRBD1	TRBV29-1	CSVMHTTGTLAKNIQYF	TGCAGCGTTATGCATACGACAGGGACACTAGCCAAAAACATTCAGTACTTC
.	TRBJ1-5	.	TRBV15	CATSLGQTMAYSNQPQHF	TGTGCCACCAGCTTGGGGCAAACGATGGCTTATAGCAATCAGCCCCAGCATTTT
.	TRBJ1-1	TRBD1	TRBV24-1	CASQGTGGPDTEAFF	TGTGCCTCCCAGGGGACAGGGGGCCCGGACACTGAAGCTTTCTTT
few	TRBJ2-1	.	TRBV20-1	CSARDIGVGGVGTEQFF	TGCAGTGCTAGAGATATAGGGGTAGGAGGGGTCGGGACTGAGCAGTTCTTC
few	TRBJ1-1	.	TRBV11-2	CASSPARGTEAFF	TGTGCCAGCAGCCCGGCTCGGGGCACTGAAGCTTTCTTT
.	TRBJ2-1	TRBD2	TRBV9	CASSISGGASYNEQFF	TGTGCCAGCAGCATAAGCGGGGGGGCGTCCTACAATGAGCAGTTCTTC
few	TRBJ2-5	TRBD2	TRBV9	CASSVVSGGPWETQYF	TGTGCCAGCAGCGTCGTTAGCGGGGGCCCATGGGAGACCCAGTACTTC
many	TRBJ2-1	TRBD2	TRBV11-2	CASRRISGRYNEQFF	TGTGCCAGCAGGCGGATTAGCGGGAGATACAATGAGCAGTTCTTC
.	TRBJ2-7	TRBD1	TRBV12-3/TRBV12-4	CASSFNGRGQDNEQYF	TGTGCCAGCAGTTTTAATGGCAGGGGGCAAGACAATGAGCAGTACTTC
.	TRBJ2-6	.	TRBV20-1	CSARHQSLREANVLTF	TGCAGTGCTAGGCACCAGTCCCTCCGGGAGGCCAACGTCCTGACTTTC
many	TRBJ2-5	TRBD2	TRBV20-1	CSATGLGAAQYF	TGCAGTGCTACGGGACTAGGAGCTGCCCAGTACTTC
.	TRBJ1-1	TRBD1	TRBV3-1	CASRGKGADTEAFF	TGTGCCAGCAGAGGGAAGGGGGCGGACACTGAAGCTTTCTTT
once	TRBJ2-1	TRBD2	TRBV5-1	CASSAGLAGGSAYNEQFF	TGCGCCAGCAGCGCGGGACTAGCGGGGGGGTCCGCCTACAATGAGCAGTTCTTC
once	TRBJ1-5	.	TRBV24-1	CATGQGSNQPQHF	TGTGCCACCGGGCAGGGTAGCAATCAGCCCCAGCATTTT
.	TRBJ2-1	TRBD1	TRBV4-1	CASSLGQGAIEQFF	TGCGCCAGCAGCCTAGGACAGGGGGCCATTGAGCAGTTCTTC